This T cell receptor (beta chain) was sequenced in a study of T-cell reconstitution after alpha-beta-depleted transplantation in children. Study-wide results and caveats: One year post-transplant, T-cell counts and diversity were largely derived from T cells produced anew. Several hundred expanded graft clones reportedly gave rise to the alpha-beta T cells present about two months after transplant.

To note about this clonotype: Its antigen is currently unknown.

Trimming cost V 8 bases and J 3 bases; bases outside gene matches: 6. CDR3 size: 15 residues. Germline CDR1 and CDR2: SGHAT and FQNNGV. Using unique molecular identifiers, the investigators prepared the TCRbeta library. TCRdb re-called the PCR reads through MiXCR, storing one row per CDR3 protein. Of 700,000 to 950,000 distinct CDR3 sequences listed, 15% to 20% were seen once; the top ten hold roughly 4.8%. The receptor was isolated from a male patient younger than 18 who had a stem cell transplant for acute lymphoblastic leukemia, so the T cells may come from the graft donor. This specimen was PBMCs, mostly from graft donor cells, taken 360 days after TCRalphabeta/CD19-depleted stem cell transplant. The rearrangement joins TRBV11-2 to TRBJ2-1; 11 nucleotides align to TRBD2. Here the CDR3 DNA reads TGTGCCAGCCACTTGACTAGCGGGAACTACAATGAGCAGTTCTTC. This encodes CASHLTSGNYNEQFF.